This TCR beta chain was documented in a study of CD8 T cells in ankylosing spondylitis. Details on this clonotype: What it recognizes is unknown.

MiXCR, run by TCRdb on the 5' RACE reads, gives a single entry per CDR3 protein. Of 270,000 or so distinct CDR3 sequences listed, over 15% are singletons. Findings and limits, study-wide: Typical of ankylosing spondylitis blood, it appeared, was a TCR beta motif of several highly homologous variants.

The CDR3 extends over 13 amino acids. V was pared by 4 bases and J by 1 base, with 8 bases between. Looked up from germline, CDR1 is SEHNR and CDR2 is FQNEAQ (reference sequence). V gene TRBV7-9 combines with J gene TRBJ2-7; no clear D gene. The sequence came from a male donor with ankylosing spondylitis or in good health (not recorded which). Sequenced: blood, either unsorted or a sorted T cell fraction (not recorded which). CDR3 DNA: TGTGCCAGCAGCTCCCCAGAATCCTACGAGCAGTACTTC. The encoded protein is CASSSPESYEQYF.